The next 10 T cell receptor beta chains were all read from a single sample in a study of T-cell memory formation after mild COVID-19. From the 5' RACE reads, TCRdb called clonotypes with MiXCR, one entry per CDR3 protein. Of approximately 350,000 distinct CDR3 sequences listed, approximately 27% are singletons. Material for sequencing was PBMCs or a T cell subset sorted from them (not recorded which). The receptors were sampled from an adult woman who had mild COVID-19 (a few samples of this study predate the infection). Cell type and time point are not known.

This clonotype turned up a few times. The chain combines TRBV12-3 or TRBV12-4 with TRBJ1-4; D call uncertain. The CDR3 is made up of 14 amino acids. Trimming pared 1 base from V and 4 bases from J, leaving 7 bases between. The CDR3 loop is CASSLDPDNEKLFF. The CDR3 nucleotides are TGTGCCAGCAGTTTAGACCCGGATAATGAAAAACTGTTTTTT.

This clonotype turned up a few times. The chain carries TRBV12-3 or TRBV12-4 and TRBJ2-5; 7 nucleotides align to TRBD1. V shed 5 bases and J 5 bases; nucleotides not matched to a gene: 5. The CDR3 consists of 13 residues. The CDR3 DNA reads TGTGCCAGCAGTAGACAGGGTCGGGAGACCCAGTACTTC. Encoded protein: CASSRQGRETQYF.

This clonotype showed up just a few times. This chain connects TRBV24-1 to TRBJ2-1; perhaps D is TRBD1 or TRBD2 (6 bases each). V gave up 5 bases and J gave up 13 bases, with 17 bases separating them. Germline V gives CDR1 KGHDR, CDR2 SFDVKD. The CDR3 extends over 13 amino acids. For the CDR3, the DNA is TGTGCCACCAGTGCCACGGAGGGGGGTGGTCAGTTCTTC. As protein: CATSATEGGGQFF.

There are many counts of this clonotype. The chain joins TRBV6-2 or TRBV6-3 to TRBJ2-7; D gene unclear. Germline V gene data show CDR1 as MNHEY and CDR2 as SVGEGT. V was clipped by 3 bases and J by 3 bases, with 9 bases between them. The CDR3 has 13 residues. CDR3 coding DNA: TGTGCCAGCAGTTATTACAGCTACTACGAGCAGTACTTC. Amino acid sequence: CASSYYSYYEQYF.

The rearrangement uses TRBV27 and TRBJ1-5; D is unclear. Germline CDR1 MNHEY, CDR2 SMNVEV (reference sequence). The CDR3 is 11 amino acids. The V and J ends lost 7 bases and 7 bases respectively, with 8 bases between them. CDR3 region: CASTYGQPQHF. CDR3 nucleotide sequence: TGTGCCAGCACGTATGGGCAGCCCCAGCATTTT.

This clonotype turned up a few times. V and J are TRBV20-1 and TRBJ1-4, with D possibly TRBD1 on 6 matching bases. Trimming shortened V by 6 bases and J by 4 bases, and 12 bases separated the two germline ends. The germline V gene encodes CDR1 DFQATT and CDR2 SNEGSKA (reference sequence). This CDR3 comprises 13 residues. CDR3 nucleotide sequence: TGCAGTGCCGGAGGGGGGATTAATGAAAAACTGTTTTTT. Its translation is CSAGGGINEKLFF.

This CDR3 reads CASSPQTGGSYEQYF. The DNA of the CDR3 is TGCGCCAGCAGCCCCCAGACAGGGGGCAGCTACGAGCAGTACTTC. The rearrangement joins TRBV5-1 to TRBJ2-7; 10 bases match TRBD1. Trimming cost V 4 bases and J 3 bases; bases outside gene matches: 7. CDR1 is SGHRS and CDR2 is YFSETQ in the germline V gene. This CDR3 comprises 15 residues. The full variable domain, its missing parts supplied by reference TRBV5-1 and TRBJ2-7, is KAGVTQTPRYLIKTRGQQVTLSCSPISGHRSVSWYQQTPGQGLQFLFEYFSETQRNKGNFPGRFSGRQFSNSRSEMNVSTLELGDSALYLCASSPQTGGSYEQYFGPGTRLTVT.

The chain combines TRBV9 with TRBJ2-1; 7 bases line up with TRBD2. Per the germline V gene, CDR1 is SGDLS and CDR2 is YYNGEE. J was trimmed by 0 bases and V by 1 base; bases with no gene match: 4. The CDR3 runs to 16 residues. As DNA, the CDR3 is TGTGCCAGCAGCGTATCACCGGGGGGCTCCTACAATGAGCAGTTCTTC. Protein sequence: CASSVSPGGSYNEQFF.

The V call is TRBV27, the J call TRBJ1-1; no reliable D call. The CDR3 contains 14 residues. Germline loops: CDR1 MNHEY, CDR2 SMNVEV (reference sequence). V was shortened by 3 bases and J by 4 bases, with 12 bases between the two germline ends. CDR3 sequence reads: CASSLTPEGTEAFF. DNA of the CDR3: TGTGCCAGCAGTTTGACACCCGAGGGCACTGAAGCTTTCTTT.

CDR3 coding DNA: TGTGCCAGCAGCTTGGACCAGGGGGGAGGTGAAGCTTTCTTT. The encoded protein is CASSLDQGGGEAFF. The J gene is TRBJ1-1, the V gene TRBV7-6; TRBD1 matches at 7 bases. Germline loops: CDR1 SGHVS, CDR2 FNYEAQ. The CDR3 sequence is 14 residues long. V gave up 3 bases and J gave up 7 bases; unmatched junction bases: 8.